This T cell receptor beta chain was sequenced in a study of post-analysis software for immune sequencing data. Study as a whole: Relapsing-remitting, secondary progressive and progressive-relapsing multiple sclerosis courses were included. Study-level findings and limits: Versus controls, multiple sclerosis patients showed significantly lower diversity (normalized Chao1).

Carried by the TCR beta cDNA libraries were unique molecular identifiers. In TCRdb, the PCR reads were re-called with MiXCR into one record per CDR3 protein. The sample yields 150,000 to 200,000 distinct CDR3 sequences, around 30% seen once. This clonotype was seen ten or more times. Its target is unknown. Sequencing was carried out using blood. The TCR originated in a girl aged 5 to 17 with multiple sclerosis.

The CDR3 is CASSFTGNEQYF. DNA for the CDR3: TGTGCCAGCAGTTTCACGGGAAACGAGCAGTACTTC. The rearrangement uses TRBV12-3 or TRBV12-4 and TRBJ2-7, with D perhaps TRBD2 (5 bases). V dropped 3 bases and J dropped 5 bases, with 8 bases sitting between them. This CDR3 spans 12 amino acids.